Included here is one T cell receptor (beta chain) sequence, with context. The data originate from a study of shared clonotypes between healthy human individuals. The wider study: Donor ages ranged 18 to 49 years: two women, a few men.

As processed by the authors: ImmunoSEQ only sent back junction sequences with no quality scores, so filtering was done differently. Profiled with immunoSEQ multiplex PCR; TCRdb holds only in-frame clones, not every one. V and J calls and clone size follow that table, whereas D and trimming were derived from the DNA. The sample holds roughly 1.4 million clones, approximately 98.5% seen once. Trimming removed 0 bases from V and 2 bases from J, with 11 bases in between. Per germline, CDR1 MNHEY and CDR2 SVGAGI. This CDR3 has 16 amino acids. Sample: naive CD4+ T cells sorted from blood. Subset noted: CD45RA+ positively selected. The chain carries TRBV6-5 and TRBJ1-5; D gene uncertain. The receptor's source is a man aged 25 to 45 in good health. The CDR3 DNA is TGTGCCAGCAGTTACTCGATTCCTGGGGGCAATCAGCCCCAGCATTTT. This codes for CASSYSIPGGNQPQHF.